The 26 T cell receptor beta chains in this list originate from one sample, sequenced in a study of blood T cell repertoires in COVID-19. Measured with immunoSEQ multiplex PCR; TCRdb has only the in-frame clones, and not every one. In the table there are 200,000 or so clones, about four fifths of which are singletons. Sequencing was performed on PBMCs or T cells enriched from blood (not recorded which). The receptors come from a woman in her forties or fifties who had been exposed to COVID-19.

In this sample, this clone turned up once. The rearrangement uses TRBV29-1 and TRBJ1-2; 7 bases are a match to TRBD1. The CDR3 is 13 amino acids. CDR1 is SQVTM, CDR2 ANQGSEA, per germline. Trimming at V came to 4 bases and at J to 5 bases, leaving 7 bases not matched to a gene. DNA of the CDR3: TGCAGCGTTGGGACAGGCGGAGGGTATGGCTACACCTTC. Protein sequence: CSVGTGGGYGYTF.

This sequence joins TRBV7-8 and TRBJ1-5; 7 bases align to TRBD1. From germline, CDR1 is SGHVS and CDR2 FQNEAQ. The CDR3 loop spans 14 amino acids. Trimming cost V 5 bases and J 5 bases; bases outside gene matches: 6. The CDR3 protein is CASSQGTVYQPQHF. CDR3 sequence (DNA): TGTGCCAGCAGCCAAGGGACAGTCTATCAGCCCCAGCATTTT.

The chain links TRBV11-2 to TRBJ2-3; 13 bases align to TRBD2. CDR1 and CDR2 from the germline V gene are SGHAT and FQNNGV. V lost 5 bases to trimming and J lost 5 bases; unmatched junction nucleotides: 7. This CDR3 contains 16 residues. CDR3 nucleotide sequence: TGTGCCAGCAGCGGTCTGGGACTAGCGGGGATAGATACGCAGTATTTT. Translating gives CASSGLGLAGIDTQYF. Together with reference TRBV11-2 and TRBJ2-3, the CDR3 gives the full variable domain: EAGVAQSPRYKIIEKRQSVAFWCNPISGHATLYWYQQILGQGPKLLIQFQNNGVVDDSQLPKDRFSAERLKGVDSTLKIQPAKLEDSAVYLCASSGLGLAGIDTQYFGPGTRLTVL.

The V gene is TRBV9, the J gene TRBJ1-3, with D tentatively TRBD1 (5 bases). Germline values: CDR1 SGDLS, CDR2 YYNGEE. The CDR3 has 16 residues. Trimming pared 0 bases from V and 0 bases from J, leaving 10 bases between. In nucleotides, the CDR3 is TGTGCCAGCAGCGTAGACCATGGGGCCTCTGGAAACACCATATATTTT. Amino acid sequence: CASSVDHGASGNTIYF. Full variable domain (outside the CDR3, taken from reference TRBV9 and TRBJ1-3): DSGVTQTPKHLITATGQRVTLRCSPRSGDLSVYWYQQSLDQGLQFLIQYYNGEERAKGNILERFSAQQFPDLHSELNLSSLELGDSALYFCASSVDHGASGNTIYFGEGSWLTVV.

This sequence joins TRBV29-1 and TRBJ1-3, with TRBD1 as a possible D gene (5 bases). Trimming removed 1 base from V and 8 bases from J, with 6 bases in between. Germline V gene sequence: CDR1 SQVTM, CDR2 ANQGSEA. The CDR3 covers 11 residues. Here the CDR3 reads CSVEGGDTIYF. The CDR3 nucleotides are TGCAGCGTTGAAGGGGGGGACACCATATATTTT.

This clone has ten or more counts. The chain uses TRBV28 and TRBJ2-7, with TRBD1 as a possible D gene (6 bases). The V end lost 4 bases, the J end lost 10 bases, and 11 bases lay between the germline ends. Germline V gene lookup returns CDR1 MDHEN and CDR2 SYDVKM. This CDR3 is built from 11 residues. In nucleotides, the CDR3 is TGTGCCAGCAGTTCCGACAGGAGACAGTACTTC. Protein product: CASSSDRRQYF. Drawing the rest from reference TRBV28 and TRBJ2-7, the complete variable domain is DVKVTQSSRYLVKRTGEKVFLECVQDMDHENMFWYRQDPGLGLRLIYFSYDVKMKEKGDIPEGYSVSREKKERFSLILESASTNQTSMYLCASSSDRRQYFGPGTRLTVT.

V gene TRBV6-1 combines with J gene TRBJ1-6, with D tentatively TRBD1 (6 bases). CDR3 length equals 14 residues. The V gene lost 4 bases and the J gene lost 4 bases, with 8 bases spanning the gap. Germline V CDR1 and CDR2: MNHNS, SASEGT. The CDR3 is CASSVQGYNSPLHF. The DNA for the CDR3 is TGTGCCAGCAGTGTACAGGGTTATAATTCACCCCTCCACTTT.

The CDR3 spells CASSFSGGGSTEAFF. The DNA for the CDR3 is TGTGCCAGCAGTTTCAGCGGGGGAGGGTCCACTGAAGCTTTCTTT. The chain employs TRBV27 and TRBJ1-1; perhaps TRBD1 as D (5 bases). V was cut by 3 bases and J by 4 bases, with 15 bases left in between. CDR1 and CDR2 (germline): MNHEY, SMNVEV (reference sequence). The CDR3 is 15 amino acids.

The sample holds a few counts of this clone. The J gene is TRBJ1-3, the V gene TRBV5-6; tentative D call: TRBD1 (6 bases). V lost 0 bases to trimming and J lost 0 bases, with 13 bases between them. There are 17 residues in the CDR3. CDR1 is SGHDT and CDR2 is YYEEEE in the germline V gene. CDR3 region: CASSLGIQGYSGNTIYF. The CDR3 DNA follows: TGTGCCAGCAGCTTGGGGATACAGGGTTACTCTGGAAACACCATATATTTT. The full variable domain, rest sourced from reference TRBV5-6 and TRBJ1-3, is DAGVTQSPTHLIKTRGQQVTLRCSPKSGHDTVSWYQQALGQGPQFIFQYYEEEERQRGNFPDRFSGHQFPNYSSELNVNALLLGDSALYLCASSLGIQGYSGNTIYFGEGSWLTVV.

This chain joins TRBV6-6 and TRBJ1-2, with 11 bases lining up with TRBD1. J gave up 4 bases and V 6 bases, and 7 bases lay outside the gene matches. CDR1 is MNHNY, CDR2 SVGAGI, per germline (reference sequence). CDR3 size: 15 residues. CDR3: CASRSGQGVSYGYTF. The DNA of the CDR3 is TGTGCCAGCAGGTCGGGACAGGGGGTCTCCTATGGCTACACCTTC.

The chain employs TRBV6-1 and TRBJ2-2; maybe TRBD1 (5 bases). The CDR3 sequence is 15 residues long. Trimming shortened V by 7 bases and J by 3 bases, and 15 bases separated the two germline ends. Germline V gives CDR1 MNHNS, CDR2 SASEGT. Written as DNA, the CDR3 is TGTGCCAGCACCCCGTCAGACAGATACACCGGGGAGCTGTTTTTT. This gives the protein CASTPSDRYTGELFF.

This sequence joins TRBV12-2 and TRBJ1-1; the D call in the table, TRBD1, was not verified against the DNA. TRBV12-2 is a pseudogene. The CDR3 loop spans 18 amino acids. CDR3 protein: CASRLRASSSDRDTEAFF. In DNA form, the CDR3 reads TGTGCAAGTCGCTTAAGGGCCTCCAGCTCGGACAGGGACACTGAAGCTTTCTTT.

This rearrangement joins TRBV5-1 to TRBJ2-3, with D possibly TRBD2 on 5 matching bases. Per germline, CDR1 SGHRS and CDR2 YFSETQ. With 3 bases removed from V and 3 bases from J, the gap between germline ends came to 11 bases. The CDR3 totals 14 residues. CDR3 in DNA: TGCGCCAGCAGCTCCGACCGGGGAACAGATACGCAGTATTTT. This gives the protein CASSSDRGTDTQYF.

The V gene is TRBV6-1, the J gene TRBJ1-2; 9 bases agree with TRBD1. Germline assignment: CDR1 MNHNS and CDR2 SASEGT. The CDR3 covers 14 residues. Trimming cost V 2 bases and J 8 bases; bases outside gene matches: 6. CDR3 sequence (DNA): TGTGCCAGCAGTGAATGGGACAGGGTGAGAGGCTACACCTTC. Its protein is CASSEWDRVRGYTF.

The chain recombines TRBV10-2 with TRBJ2-1; 7 nucleotides match TRBD1. The CDR3 has 12 amino acids. V trimming: 8 bases; J trimming: 2 bases; junction bases outside the gene matches: 0. From germline, CDR1 is WSHSY and CDR2 SAAADI. CDR3 DNA: TGCGCCAGCGGGACAGCCTACAATGAGCAGTTCTTC. Protein: CASGTAYNEQFF.

The table lists this clone with a few counts. The rearrangement links TRBV6-5 to TRBJ1-2; the D is unclear. Trimming removed 5 bases at V and 0 bases at J, with 7 bases between. This CDR3 region has 13 residues. Germline values: CDR1 MNHEY, CDR2 SVGAGI. CDR3 residues: CASSITPNYGYTF. The CDR3, as DNA: TGTGCCAGCAGTATAACACCTAACTATGGCTACACCTTC.

The chain joins TRBV15 to TRBJ2-7, with D maybe TRBD1 (6 bases). V lost 3 bases, J lost 0 bases, and 12 bases lay in between. There are 15 residues in the CDR3. The germline gives CDR1 LNHNV, CDR2 YYDKDF (reference sequence). The CDR3 DNA follows: TGTGCCACCAGCAGTCCGGGACACCCCTCCTACGAGCAGTACTTC. It specifies CATSSPGHPSYEQYF.

The DNA of the CDR3 is TGTGCCAGCAGCTTAGAAGGTTTCAGGGCTGGAAACACCATATATTTT. It codes for CASSLEGFRAGNTIYF. V and J are TRBV7-9 and TRBJ1-3; a weak D match, TRBD1 (5 bases). CDR3 length equals 16 residues. V lost 1 base, J lost 2 bases, and 12 bases lay in between. Germline loops: CDR1 SEHNR, CDR2 FQNEAQ (reference sequence).

V and J are TRBV23-1 and TRBJ1-1; 7 nucleotides align to TRBD1. TRBV23-1 is an ORF for which the function is uncertain. This CDR3 spans 15 amino acids. V gave up 3 bases and J gave up 4 bases; unmatched junction bases: 8. DNA of the CDR3: TGCGCCAGCAGTCATCCCCGACAGGGAGGCACTGAAGCTTTCTTT. It is translated as CASSHPRQGGTEAFF.

The chain combines TRBV28 with TRBJ2-7; 10 positions agree with TRBD2. V shed 5 bases and J 3 bases; nucleotides not matched to a gene: 10. The CDR3 is 16 residues long. The germline V gene has CDR1 MDHEN and CDR2 SYDVKM. The CDR3 here is CASSPSLLAGFYEQYF. DNA for the CDR3: TGTGCCAGCAGTCCCTCCTTACTAGCGGGATTCTACGAGCAGTACTTC.

The DNA for the CDR3 is TGTGCCAGCAGCCCTCTAGCGGGGGCCGCTCGGAACCATGAGCAGTTCTTC. Residues: CASSPLAGAARNHEQFF. V gene TRBV7-3 combines with J gene TRBJ2-1; TRBD2 agrees at 10 bases. The germline CDR1 and CDR2 sequences are SGHTA and FQGTGA. V trimming: 5 bases; J trimming: 8 bases; junction bases outside the gene matches: 15. This CDR3 contains 17 residues.

V gene TRBV7-2 combines with J gene TRBJ2-5; 7 bases fit TRBD2. The CDR3 covers 16 residues. Germline V gene data show CDR1 as SGHTA and CDR2 as FQGNSA. The trim removed 1 base at V and 3 bases at J, leaving 8 bases unmatched. The CDR3 spells CASSLDQIAGEETQYF. The CDR3 DNA is TGTGCCAGCAGCTTAGATCAAATTGCGGGGGAAGAGACCCAGTACTTC.

The chain combines TRBV19 with TRBJ2-6; D gene ambiguous. Germline assignment: CDR1 LNHDA and CDR2 SQIVND (reference sequence). The CDR3 is made up of 16 amino acids. V was clipped by 7 bases and J by 1 base, with 14 bases between them. This CDR3 reads CASMSRFGSGANVLTF. The CDR3 DNA reads TGTGCCAGTATGAGTAGGTTCGGGTCTGGGGCCAACGTCCTGACTTTC.

This rearrangement joins TRBV12-5 to TRBJ1-5; 9 bases match TRBD1. Trimming at V came to 3 bases and at J to 6 bases, leaving 12 bases not matched to a gene. The CDR3 has 17 amino acids. CDR1 is LGHNT and CDR2 is FRNRAP in the germline V gene. As DNA, the CDR3 is TGTGCTAGTGGTTTCCTTTCCGGGACAGGGACCAGTCAGCCCCAGCATTTT. Residues: CASGFLSGTGTSQPQHF.

This clone occurred once. This chain connects TRBV5-1 to TRBJ1-6; no clear D. The ends were cut back, 0 bases at V and 6 bases at J, with 10 bases in the middle. The CDR3 has 15 amino acids. The germline V gene encodes CDR1 SGHRS and CDR2 YFSETQ. This CDR3 is CASSLGGRVNSPLHF. CDR3 DNA: TGCGCCAGCAGCTTGGGAGGTCGTGTTAATTCACCCCTCCACTTT.

The chain employs TRBV7-2 and TRBJ1-6; D is perhaps TRBD1 (5 bases). Trimming shortened V by 1 base and J by 9 bases, and 7 bases separated the two germline ends. The germline V gene encodes CDR1 SGHTA and CDR2 FQGNSA. CDR3 size: 13 residues. CDR3 amino acids: CASSLVGGSPLHF. The DNA of the CDR3 is TGTGCCAGCAGCTTAGTCGGGGGTTCACCCCTCCACTTT.